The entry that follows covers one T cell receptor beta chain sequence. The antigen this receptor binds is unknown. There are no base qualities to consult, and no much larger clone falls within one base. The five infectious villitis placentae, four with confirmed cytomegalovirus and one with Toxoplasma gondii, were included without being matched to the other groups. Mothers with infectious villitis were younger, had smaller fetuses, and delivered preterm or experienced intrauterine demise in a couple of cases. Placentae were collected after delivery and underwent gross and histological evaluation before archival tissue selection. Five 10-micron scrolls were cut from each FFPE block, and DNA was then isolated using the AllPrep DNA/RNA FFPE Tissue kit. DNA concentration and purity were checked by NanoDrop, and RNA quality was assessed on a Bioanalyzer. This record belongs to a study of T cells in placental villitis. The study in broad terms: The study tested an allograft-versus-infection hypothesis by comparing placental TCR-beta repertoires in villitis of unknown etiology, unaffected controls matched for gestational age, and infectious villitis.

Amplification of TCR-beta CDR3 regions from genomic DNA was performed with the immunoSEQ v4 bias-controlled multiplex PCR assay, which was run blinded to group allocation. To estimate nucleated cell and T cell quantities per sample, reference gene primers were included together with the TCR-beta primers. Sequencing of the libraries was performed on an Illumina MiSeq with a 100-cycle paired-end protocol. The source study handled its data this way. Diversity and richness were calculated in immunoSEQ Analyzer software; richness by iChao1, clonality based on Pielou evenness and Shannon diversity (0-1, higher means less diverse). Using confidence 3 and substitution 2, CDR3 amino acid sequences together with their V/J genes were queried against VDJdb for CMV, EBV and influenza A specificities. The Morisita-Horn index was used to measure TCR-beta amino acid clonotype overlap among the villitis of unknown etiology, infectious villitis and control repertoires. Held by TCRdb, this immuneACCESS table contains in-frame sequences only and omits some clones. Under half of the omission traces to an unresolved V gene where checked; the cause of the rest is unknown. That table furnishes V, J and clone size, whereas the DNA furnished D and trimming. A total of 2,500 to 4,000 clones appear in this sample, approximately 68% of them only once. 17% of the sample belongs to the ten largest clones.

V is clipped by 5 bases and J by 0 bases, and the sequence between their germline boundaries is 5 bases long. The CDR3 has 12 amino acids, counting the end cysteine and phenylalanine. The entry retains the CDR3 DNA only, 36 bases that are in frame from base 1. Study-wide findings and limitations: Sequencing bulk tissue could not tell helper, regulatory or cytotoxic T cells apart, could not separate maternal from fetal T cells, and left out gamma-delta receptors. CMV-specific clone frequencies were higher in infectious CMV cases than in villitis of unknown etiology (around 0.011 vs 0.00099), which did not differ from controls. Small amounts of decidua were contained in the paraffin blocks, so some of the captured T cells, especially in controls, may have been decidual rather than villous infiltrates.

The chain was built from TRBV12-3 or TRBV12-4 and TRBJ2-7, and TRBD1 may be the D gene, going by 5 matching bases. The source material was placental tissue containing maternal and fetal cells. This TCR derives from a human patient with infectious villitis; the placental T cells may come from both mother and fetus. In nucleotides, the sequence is TGTGCCAGCAGTGGGGCCTCCTACGAGCAGTACTTC. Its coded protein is CASSGASYEQYF.